A selection of T cell receptor beta chains follows, all from one sample in a study of beta chain features in type 1 diabetes. Using immunoSEQ multiplex PCR, the repertoire was profiled, and TCRdb retains in-frame clones only, with some absent. The sample has about 230,000 clones, over 9.5% seen once. The sequencing input was naive CD4+ T cells from blood. The receptors stem from a woman aged 18-29 years in good health. Both conserved end residues are part of each CDR3. The order of the fields is V gene, J gene, D gene, clone size, CDR3 protein, CDR3 DNA. A D gene is named only where the DNA matches it firmly. Part of the rows lack a size; the others show once, few, many or a class for expanded clones.

>TRBV7-3|TRBJ2-7|TRBD2|few
CASSRGTSYEQYF
TGTGCCAGCAGCCGTGGGACTAGCTACGAGCAGTACTTC
>TRBV18|TRBJ2-7|-|-
CASSIGTPSPEQYF
TGTGCCAGCTCTATAGGGACTCCAAGCCCCGAGCAGTACTTC
>TRBV4-2|TRBJ2-7|TRBD1|-
CASSQAGQGTYEQYF
TGTGCCAGCAGCCAAGCGGGACAGGGCACCTACGAGCAGTACTTC
>TRBV2|TRBJ2-3|TRBD1|-
CASSFDRGYDTQYF
TGTGCCAGCAGTTTCGACAGGGGGTACGATACGCAGTATTTT
>TRBV2|TRBJ2-3|-|-
CASRPVRQVGQYF
TGTGCCAGTCGCCCCGTGAGGCAAGTCGGGCAGTATTTT
>TRBV30|TRBJ1-6|TRBD1|few
CAWSRTGGSPLHF
TGTGCCTGGAGTCGGACAGGGGGCTCACCCCTCCACTTT
>TRBV7-9|TRBJ2-7|TRBD1|many
CASSFGTGSEQYF
TGTGCCAGCAGCTTTGGGACAGGGAGCGAGCAGTACTTC
>TRBV30|TRBJ1-2|-|-
CAWALSRDIYGYTF
TGTGCCTGGGCCCTGTCCCGGGACATTTATGGCTACACCTTC
>TRBV4-1|TRBJ1-6|-|-
CASSQDGGRGNSPLHF
TGCGCCAGCAGCCAAGATGGGGGGAGAGGTAATTCACCCCTCCACTTT
>TRBV5-6|TRBJ1-2|TRBD1|-
CASSLQGANYGYTF
TGTGCCAGCAGCTTGCAGGGGGCCAACTATGGCTACACCTTC
>TRBV14|TRBJ1-5|-|few
CASSRQGNQPQHF
TGTGCCAGCAGCCGCCAGGGCAATCAGCCCCAGCATTTT
>TRBV19|TRBJ2-3|-|few
CASSFIGSTDTQYF
TGTGCCAGTAGTTTCATCGGGAGTACAGATACGCAGTATTTT
>TRBV10-3|TRBJ1-1|TRBD1|-
CAISAQGTPEAFF
TGTGCCATCAGTGCACAGGGGACCCCTGAAGCTTTCTTT
>TRBV29-1|TRBJ1-1|-|-
CSVRPGQSNTEAFF
TGCAGCGTTCGTCCCGGACAATCGAACACTGAAGCTTTCTTT
>TRBV7-8|TRBJ1-2|TRBD1|few
CASSRDRNYGYTF
TGTGCCAGCAGCCGGGACAGAAACTATGGCTACACCTTC
>TRBV18|TRBJ2-5|TRBD2|few
CASSPRAGRQETQYF
TGTGCCAGCTCACCACGAGCGGGACGCCAAGAGACCCAGTACTTC
>TRBV5-5|TRBJ2-7|TRBD2|-
CASSLADGGTAAYEQYF
TGTGCCAGCAGCTTGGCCGACGGGGGGACGGCAGCTTACGAGCAGTACTTC
>TRBV10-3|TRBJ2-7|-|few
CAILGTQTYEQYF
TGTGCCATCTTGGGCACACAAACCTACGAGCAGTACTTC
>TRBV9|TRBJ1-1|TRBD1|-
CASSPRQGLNTEAFF
TGTGCCAGCAGCCCCCGACAGGGATTGAACACTGAAGCTTTCTTT
>TRBV2|TRBJ2-7|-|-
CASSLGANSYEQYF
TGTGCCAGCAGTCTGGGGGCGAATTCCTACGAGCAGTACTTC
>TRBV10-2|TRBJ2-3|TRBD1|-
CASGTASTDTQYF
TGCGCCAGCGGGACAGCCAGCACAGATACGCAGTATTTT
>TRBV18|TRBJ2-5|TRBD1|-
CASSPLTGGFSGYQETQYF
TGTGCCAGCTCACCACTTACAGGGGGCTTTAGCGGATACCAAGAGACCCAGTACTTC
>TRBV6-6|TRBJ2-3|-|few
CASSYFGGTDTQYF
TGTGCCAGCAGTTACTTTGGGGGGACGGATACGCAGTATTTT
>TRBV4-2|TRBJ2-5|-|-
CASSQESGGAETQYF
TGTGCCAGCAGCCAAGAGTCGGGGGGCGCAGAGACCCAGTACTTC
>TRBV14|TRBJ2-7|TRBD2|-
CASSQVGGAHEQYF
TGTGCCAGCAGCCAAGTCGGGGGGGCGCATGAGCAGTACTTC
>TRBV5-5|TRBJ2-1|TRBD1|-
CASSLTGGRKFF
TGTGCCAGCAGCTTGACAGGGGGAAGAAAGTTCTTC
>TRBV7-6|TRBJ2-1|TRBD2|few
CASSLSGRVSGEQFF
TGTGCCAGCAGCCTTAGCGGGAGGGTCAGCGGTGAGCAGTTCTTC
>TRBV7-6|TRBJ1-1|-|-
CASSLAGRSTEAFF
TGTGCCAGCAGCTTAGCGGGGAGGAGCACTGAAGCTTTCTTT
>TRBV6-5|TRBJ1-2|-|few
CASSYESEGDYGYTF
TGTGCCAGCAGTTACGAGTCAGAGGGAGACTATGGCTACACCTTC
>TRBV5-1|TRBJ1-6|TRBD1|-
CASSRDRGSPLHF
TGCGCCAGCAGCCGGGACAGGGGTTCACCCCTCCACTTT
>TRBV5-6|TRBJ2-1|TRBD2|few
CASSRTSGGAHEQFF
TGTGCCAGCAGCCGGACTAGCGGGGGGGCCCATGAGCAGTTCTTC
>TRBV6-6|TRBJ2-5|TRBD2|few
CASSIGGTSQETQYF
TGTGCCAGCAGCATCGGAGGGACTAGTCAAGAGACCCAGTACTTC
>TRBV29-1|TRBJ1-1|-|-
CSVVWEWNTEAFF
TGCAGCGTTGTATGGGAGTGGAACACTGAAGCTTTCTTT
>TRBV27|TRBJ2-1|TRBD2|-
CASRTSGYYNEQFF
TGTGCCAGCAGGACTAGCGGCTACTACAATGAGCAGTTCTTC
>TRBV6-1|TRBJ2-1|-|few
CASSEAGGRTNEQFF
TGTGCCAGCAGTGAAGCAGGAGGGAGAACGAATGAGCAGTTCTTC
>TRBV9|TRBJ2-4|-|few
CASSASLAKNIQYF
TGTGCCAGCAGCGCCTCCTTGGCCAAAAACATTCAGTACTTC
>TRBV7-9|TRBJ2-5|-|few
CASSVVGEGQETQYF
TGTGCCAGCAGCGTGGTGGGTGAGGGCCAAGAGACCCAGTACTTC
>TRBV15|TRBJ2-1|TRBD2|many
CATSRDLGGRTAEQFF
TGTGCCACCAGCAGAGACTTGGGCGGGAGAACGGCTGAGCAGTTCTTC
>TRBV6-5|TRBJ2-3|TRBD2|few
CASSYRGGRTDTQYF
TGTGCCAGCAGTTATCGGGGGGGCCGCACAGATACGCAGTATTTT
>TRBV18|TRBJ2-5|-|-
CASSPIRETQYF
TGTGCCAGCTCACCAATACGGGAGACCCAGTACTTC
>TRBV30|TRBJ2-3|TRBD2|-
CALRGLAPTDTQYF
TGTGCGCTCCGGGGACTAGCTCCCACAGATACGCAGTATTTT
>TRBV9|TRBJ2-3|TRBD2|-
CASSVGRAGGLTDTQYF
TGTGCCAGCAGCGTAGGTAGGGCGGGGGGCCTCACAGATACGCAGTATTTT
>TRBV13|TRBJ2-2|TRBD2|few
CASSPPPVPSGRNTGELFF
TGTGCCAGCAGCCCACCCCCGGTGCCTAGCGGACGGAACACCGGGGAGCTGTTTTTT
>TRBV5-6|TRBJ1-2|-|-
CASSLADGLYGYTF
TGTGCCAGCAGCTTGGCGGACGGACTGTATGGCTACACCTTC
>TRBV7-9|TRBJ2-7|-|many
CASSLGGPAGSYEQYF
TGTGCCAGCAGCTTAGGGGGCCCGGCTGGCTCCTACGAGCAGTACTTC
>TRBV30|TRBJ1-6|-|few
CAWSGARDSPLHF
TGTGCCTGGAGTGGCGCCCGAGATTCACCCCTCCACTTT
>TRBV6-5|TRBJ1-1|-|-
CASRKGGSTEAFF
TGTGCCAGCAGAAAGGGGGGGAGCACTGAAGCTTTCTTT
>TRBV5-1|TRBJ2-5|TRBD2|few
CASSLGASGGEETQYF
TGCGCCAGCAGCTTGGGTGCCTCCGGGGGGGAAGAGACCCAGTACTTC
>TRBV30|TRBJ1-2|-|few
CAWSVRWGDYGYTF
TGTGCCTGGAGTGTACGTTGGGGGGACTATGGCTACACCTTC
>TRBV30|TRBJ1-6|-|-
CAWSRDNSPLHF
TGTGCCTGGAGCAGGGATAATTCACCCCTCCACTTT
>TRBV30|TRBJ2-3|TRBD1|-
CAWRMGDRPTDTQYF
TGTGCCTGGAGGATGGGGGACAGACCCACAGATACGCAGTATTTT
>TRBV20-1|TRBJ2-7|-|-
CSATDQREQYF
TGCAGTGCCACAGACCAACGCGAGCAGTACTTC
>TRBV5-1|TRBJ2-1|-|few
CASRLYPRDMYNEQFF
TGCGCCAGCCGTTTATATCCCCGGGACATGTACAATGAGCAGTTCTTC
>TRBV9|TRBJ2-5|TRBD2|few
CASSPGQNGRAQYF
TGTGCCAGCAGCCCCGGACAGAACGGGAGGGCCCAGTACTTC
>TRBV30|TRBJ2-7|-|-
CAWSTGKYEQYF
TGTGCCTGGAGTACGGGGAAATACGAGCAGTACTTC
>TRBV5-1|TRBJ2-3|-|few
CASSTSDASTDTQYF
TGCGCCAGCAGTACAAGCGACGCTAGCACAGATACGCAGTATTTT
>TRBV5-1|TRBJ2-1|TRBD1|-
CASASGTGGNEQFF
TGCGCCAGCGCGTCGGGGACAGGGGGCAATGAGCAGTTCTTC